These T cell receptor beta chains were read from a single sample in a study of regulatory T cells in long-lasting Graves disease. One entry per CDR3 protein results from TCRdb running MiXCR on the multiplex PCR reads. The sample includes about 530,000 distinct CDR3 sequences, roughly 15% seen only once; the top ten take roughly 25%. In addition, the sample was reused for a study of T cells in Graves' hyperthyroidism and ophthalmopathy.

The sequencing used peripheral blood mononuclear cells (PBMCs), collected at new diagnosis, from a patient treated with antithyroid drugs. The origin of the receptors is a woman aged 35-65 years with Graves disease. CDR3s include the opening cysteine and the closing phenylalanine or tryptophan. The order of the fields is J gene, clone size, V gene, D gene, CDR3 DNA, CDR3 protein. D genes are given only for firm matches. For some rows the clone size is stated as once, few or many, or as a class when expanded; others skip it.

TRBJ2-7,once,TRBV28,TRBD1,TGTGCCAGCAGTCCTCCGACAGGGACGAGCTACGAGCAGTACTTC,CASSPPTGTSYEQYF
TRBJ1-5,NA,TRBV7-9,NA,TGTGCCAGCAGCCCAGGACTAGACAATCAGCCCCAGCATTTT,CASSPGLDNQPQHF
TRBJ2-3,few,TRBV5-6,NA,TGTGCCAGCAGCTTTAGAGTTACCGTCACAGATACGCAGTATTTT,CASSFRVTVTDTQYF
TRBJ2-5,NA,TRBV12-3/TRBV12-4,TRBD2,TGTGCCAGCAGTCCTTGGGGGGGGGGACAAGAGACCCAGTACTTC,CASSPWGGGQETQYF
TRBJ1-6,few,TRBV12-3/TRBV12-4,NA,TGTGCCAGTTCACTGAGGGACACGTATAATTCACCCCTCCACTTT,CASSLRDTYNSPLHF
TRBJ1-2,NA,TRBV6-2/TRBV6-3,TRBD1,TGTGCCAGCAGTGGGGTACTTAGACAGGGTAAACAGAACTATGGCTACACCTTC,CASSGVLRQGKQNYGYTF
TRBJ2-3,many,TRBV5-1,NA,TGCGCCAGCAGCCGTCTAGGAATTAGCACAGATACGCAGTATTTT,CASSRLGISTDTQYF
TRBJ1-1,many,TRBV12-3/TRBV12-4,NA,TGTGCCAGCAGTTTAAGTCGGCGGGCGAACACTGAAGCTTTCTTT,CASSLSRRANTEAFF
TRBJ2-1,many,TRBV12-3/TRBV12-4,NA,TGTGCCAGCAGTTTGGCAGGGGACCCCTACAATGAGCAGTTCTTC,CASSLAGDPYNEQFF
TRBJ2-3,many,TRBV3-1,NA,TGTGCCAGCAGCCCATGTCCCCGTGAACATTTT,CASSPCPREHF
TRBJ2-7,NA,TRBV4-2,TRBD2,TGTGCCAGCAGCCAAGATTTGGCGGGGGGGCCATCGAGCGAGCAGTACTTC,CASSQDLAGGPSSEQYF
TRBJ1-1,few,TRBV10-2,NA,TGCGCCAGCAGAAAGGCGAACACTGAAGCTTTCTTT,CASRKANTEAFF
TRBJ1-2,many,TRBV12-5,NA,TGTGCTAGTGGTTTGGCCATCTCCTTGGGTGGCTACACCTTC,CASGLAISLGGYTF
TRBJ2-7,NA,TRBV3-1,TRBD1,TGTGCCAGCAGCCAGAGGACAGGGGTCGAGCAGTACTTC,CASSQRTGVEQYF
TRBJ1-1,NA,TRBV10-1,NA,TGCGCCAGCAGTCCGGCGGGTATGGGGACTGAAGCTTTCTTT,CASSPAGMGTEAFF
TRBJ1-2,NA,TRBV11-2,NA,TGTGCCAGCAGGCCCATCGGGGTTAACTATGGCTACACCTTC,CASRPIGVNYGYTF
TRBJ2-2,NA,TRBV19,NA,TGTGCCAGTAGTATAGTAATCAGCATCGGGGAGCTGTTTTTT,CASSIVISIGELFF
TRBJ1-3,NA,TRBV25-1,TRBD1,TGTGCCAGCAGTACCCGAGGGGGCGCTGGAAACACCATATATTTT,CASSTRGGAGNTIYF
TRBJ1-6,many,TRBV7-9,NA,TGTGCCAGCAGCGTAAATTCACCCCTCCACTTT,CASSVNSPLHF
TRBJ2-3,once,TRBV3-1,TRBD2,TGTGCCAGCAGCCAAGATGGGACTAGCGGGGGGGGCACAGATACGCAGTATTTT,CASSQDGTSGGGTDTQYF
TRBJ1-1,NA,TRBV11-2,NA,TGTGCCAGCAGCTCGCACCAGGGGAGCACTGAAGCTTTCTTT,CASSSHQGSTEAFF
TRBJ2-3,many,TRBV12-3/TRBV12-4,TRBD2,TGTGCCAGCAGCCAATTAGCGGGGACAGATACGCAGTATTTT,CASSQLAGTDTQYF
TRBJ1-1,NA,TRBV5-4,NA,TGTGCCAGCAGACCCGGGGAGAACACTGAAGCTTTCTTT,CASRPGENTEAFF
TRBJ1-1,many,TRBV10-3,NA,TGTGCCATCAGTGCAGGGCAAGGGTACACTGAAGCTTTCTTT,CAISAGQGYTEAFF
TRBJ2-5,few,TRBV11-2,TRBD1,TGTGCCAGCAGTCGGGCGGAGGGGACAGGCCCCGTCTTC,CASSRAEGTGPVF
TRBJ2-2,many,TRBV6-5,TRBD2,TGTGCCAGCAGTTACATAGCGGGGCTTACCGGGGAGCTGTTTTTT,CASSYIAGLTGELFF
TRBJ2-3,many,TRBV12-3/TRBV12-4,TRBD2,TGTGCCAGCAGTTTTAGCGGGGGAGGAGATACGCAGTATTTT,CASSFSGGGDTQYF
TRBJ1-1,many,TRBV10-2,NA,TGCGCCAGCTGGAGCACTGAAGCTTTCTTT,CASWSTEAFF
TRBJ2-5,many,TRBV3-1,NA,TGTGCCAGCAGCCAAGGGGAATGGCGAGAGGAGACCCAGTACTTC,CASSQGEWREETQYF
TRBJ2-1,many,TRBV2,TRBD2,TGTGCCAGCATCGAAGGGGCGGGGGGTGAGCAGTTCTTC,CASIEGAGGEQFF
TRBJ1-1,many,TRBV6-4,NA,TGTGCCAGCAGTTACTGGGGCCACTCGGGAACTGAAGCTTTCTTT,CASSYWGHSGTEAFF
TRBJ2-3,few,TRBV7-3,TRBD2,TGTGCCAGCAGCTTAACGAAGACTAGCGGGCTCACGGAGGGTACGCAGTATTTT,CASSLTKTSGLTEGTQYF
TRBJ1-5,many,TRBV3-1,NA,TGTGCCAGCAGCCACGGCAATCAGCCCCAGCATTTT,CASSHGNQPQHF
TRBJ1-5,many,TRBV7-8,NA,TGTGCCAGCAGCTCCCTAGAGGGGCCCCAGCATTTT,CASSSLEGPQHF
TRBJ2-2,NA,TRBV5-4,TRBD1,TGTGCCAGCACCGTCCCAGGGGGATCGAACACCGGGGAGCTGTTTTTT,CASTVPGGSNTGELFF
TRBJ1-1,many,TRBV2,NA,TGTGCCAGCAGGAATACGAACACTGAAGCTTTCTTT,CASRNTNTEAFF
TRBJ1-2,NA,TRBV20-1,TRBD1,TGCAGTGCTACGACAGGGGCTGGCTACACCTTC,CSATTGAGYTF
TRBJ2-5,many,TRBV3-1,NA,TGTGCCAGCAGCCAAGGGATGACCCAGTACTTC,CASSQGMTQYF
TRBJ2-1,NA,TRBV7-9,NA,TGTGCCAGCAGCTTTGACAGGGAGGCAGACATTCAGTTCTTC,CASSFDREADIQFF
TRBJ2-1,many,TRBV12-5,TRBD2,TGTGCTAGTGGCAAAAGACTAGCGGGGGTCAATGAGCAGTTCTTC,CASGKRLAGVNEQFF